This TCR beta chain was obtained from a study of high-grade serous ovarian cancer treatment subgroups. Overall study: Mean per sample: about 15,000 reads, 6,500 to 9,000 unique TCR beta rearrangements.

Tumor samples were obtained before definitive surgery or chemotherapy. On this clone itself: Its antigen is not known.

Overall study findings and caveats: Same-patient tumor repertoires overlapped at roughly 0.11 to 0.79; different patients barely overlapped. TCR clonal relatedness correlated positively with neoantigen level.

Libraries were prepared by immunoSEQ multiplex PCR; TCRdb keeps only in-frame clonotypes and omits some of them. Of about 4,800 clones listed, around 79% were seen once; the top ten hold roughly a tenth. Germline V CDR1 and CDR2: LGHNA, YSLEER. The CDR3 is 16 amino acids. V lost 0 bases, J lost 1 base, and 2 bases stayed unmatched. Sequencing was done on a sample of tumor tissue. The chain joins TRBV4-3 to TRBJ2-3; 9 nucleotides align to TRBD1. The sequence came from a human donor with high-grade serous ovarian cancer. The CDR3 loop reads CASSQERTGGTDTQYF. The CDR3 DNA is TGCGCCAGCAGCCAAGAGCGGACAGGGGGCACAGATACGCAGTATTTT.